This TCR beta chain was documented in a study of CD8+ T cells in alopecia areata. Treatment defined: oral pan-JAK inhibitor, 5-10 mg twice daily. Individuals with alopecia areata gave both lesional scalp punch biopsies and peripheral blood for collection. This CDR3 has 12 residues. Germline values: CDR1 ENHRY, CDR2 SYGVKD. V lost 6 bases and J 2 bases, leaving 4 bases between the germline ends. Investigators isolated RNA and reverse transcribed it into cDNA to act as the sequencing template. The table came from immunoSEQ multiplex PCR; TCRdb's copy has only in-frame clones and leaves some out. The sample lists 130,000 to 150,000 clones, 82% occurring once.

The chain has TRBV10-3 and TRBJ2-2; D gene unclear. The receptor was isolated from a human donor with alopecia areata. The sequencing used CD8+ T cells sorted from blood, collected at week 4, from a patient treated with tofacitinib. Here the CDR3 DNA reads TGTGCCATCAGATTCAACACCGGGGAGCTGTTTTTT. The encoded protein is CAIRFNTGELFF.